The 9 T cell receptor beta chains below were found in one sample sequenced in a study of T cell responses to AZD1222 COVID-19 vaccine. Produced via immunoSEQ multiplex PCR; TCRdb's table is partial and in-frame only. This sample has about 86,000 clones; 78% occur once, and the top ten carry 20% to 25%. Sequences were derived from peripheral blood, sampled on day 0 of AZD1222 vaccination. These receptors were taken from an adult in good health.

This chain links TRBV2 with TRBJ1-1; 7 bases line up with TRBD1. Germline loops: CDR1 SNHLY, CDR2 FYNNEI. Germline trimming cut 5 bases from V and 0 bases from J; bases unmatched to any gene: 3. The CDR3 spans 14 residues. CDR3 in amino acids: CASSRTGLNTEAFF. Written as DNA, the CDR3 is TGTGCCAGCAGTAGGACAGGATTGAACACTGAAGCTTTCTTT.

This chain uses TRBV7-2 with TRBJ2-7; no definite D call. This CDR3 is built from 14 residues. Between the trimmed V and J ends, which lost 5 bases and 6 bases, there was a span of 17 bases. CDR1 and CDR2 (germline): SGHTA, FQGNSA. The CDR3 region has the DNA TGTGCCAGCAGCCCAGAGAGGACCTCCGCCGAGCAGTACTTC. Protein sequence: CASSPERTSAEQYF.

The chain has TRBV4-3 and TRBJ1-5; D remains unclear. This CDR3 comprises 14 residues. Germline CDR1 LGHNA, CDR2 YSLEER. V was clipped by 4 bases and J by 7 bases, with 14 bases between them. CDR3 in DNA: TGCGCCAGCAGCCTAAGCAGGACGCGGCAGCCCCAGCATTTT. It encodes CASSLSRTRQPQHF.

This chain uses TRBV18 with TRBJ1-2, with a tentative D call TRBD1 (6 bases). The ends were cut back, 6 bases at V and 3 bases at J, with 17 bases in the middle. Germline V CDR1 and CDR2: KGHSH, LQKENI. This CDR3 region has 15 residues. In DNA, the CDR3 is TGTGCCAGCTCCCAAAATAGGGGGAATTACTATGGCTACACCTTC. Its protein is CASSQNRGNYYGYTF.

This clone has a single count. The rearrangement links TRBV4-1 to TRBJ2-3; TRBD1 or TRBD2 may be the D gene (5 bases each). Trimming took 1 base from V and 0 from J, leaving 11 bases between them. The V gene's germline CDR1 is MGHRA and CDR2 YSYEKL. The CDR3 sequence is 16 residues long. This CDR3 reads CASSQATGTSTDTQYF. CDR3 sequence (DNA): TGCGCCAGCAGCCAAGCCACGGGGACCAGCACAGATACGCAGTATTTT.

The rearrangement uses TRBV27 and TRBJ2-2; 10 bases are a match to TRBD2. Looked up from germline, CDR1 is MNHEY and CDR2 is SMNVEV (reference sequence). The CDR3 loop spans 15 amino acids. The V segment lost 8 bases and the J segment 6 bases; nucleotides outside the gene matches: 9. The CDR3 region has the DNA TGTGCCAGCGCTTCACTAGCGGGAAATCCCGGGGAGCTGTTTTTT. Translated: CASASLAGNPGELFF.

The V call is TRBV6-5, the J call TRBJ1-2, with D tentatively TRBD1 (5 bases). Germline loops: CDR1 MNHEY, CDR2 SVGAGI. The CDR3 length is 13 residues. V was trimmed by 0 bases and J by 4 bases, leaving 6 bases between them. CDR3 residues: CASSYSDSYGYTF. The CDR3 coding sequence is TGTGCCAGCAGTTACTCCGACAGCTATGGCTACACCTTC.

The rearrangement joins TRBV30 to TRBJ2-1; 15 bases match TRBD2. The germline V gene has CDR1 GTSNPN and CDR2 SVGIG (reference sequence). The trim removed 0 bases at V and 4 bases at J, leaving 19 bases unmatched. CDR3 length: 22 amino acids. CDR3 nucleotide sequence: TGTGCCTGGAGTGTACGAAGGGGGGTTGTGGGACTAGCGGGAGGCCGATACAATGAGCAGTTCTTC. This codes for CAWSVRRGVVGLAGGRYNEQFF.

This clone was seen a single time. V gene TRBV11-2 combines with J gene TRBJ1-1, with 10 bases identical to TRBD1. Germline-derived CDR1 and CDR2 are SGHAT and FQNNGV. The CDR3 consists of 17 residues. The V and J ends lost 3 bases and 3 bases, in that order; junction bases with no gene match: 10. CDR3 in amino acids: CASSLYDRGPVDTEAFF. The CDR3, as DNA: TGTGCCAGCAGCTTGTACGACAGGGGGCCTGTCGACACTGAAGCTTTCTTT.